These T cell receptor beta chains were read from a single sample in a study of T cell responses to AZD1222 COVID-19 vaccine. Produced via immunoSEQ multiplex PCR; TCRdb's table is partial and in-frame only. Altogether about 160,000 clones are present, under 95% being singletons, with the ten largest covering around 4.5%. Here the sequenced sample was peripheral blood, taken on day 0 of MenACWY control vaccination. The receptors here all came from an adult in good health. Both conserved end residues are part of each CDR3. Fields, in order: V gene, J gene, D gene, clone size, CDR3 DNA, CDR3 protein. The D gene is left open where the match is weak. Not all rows give a size; the values are once, few, many and, for expanded clones, a class.

V: TRBV3-1/TRBV3-2
J: TRBJ2-5
D: -
size: -
DNA: TGTGCCAGCAGCGGCGGGGCCCTGGTAAAGACCCAGTACTTC
CDR3: CASSGGALVKTQYF

V: TRBV7-9
J: TRBJ1-5
D: -
size: few
DNA: TGTGCCAGCAGCTTAACGTCCTTACAGGACATGGGTCAGCCCCAGCATTTT
CDR3: CASSLTSLQDMGQPQHF

V: TRBV6-2/TRBV6-3
J: TRBJ2-1
D: TRBD2
size: -
DNA: TGTGCCAGCACCCCCGGGATGGCGGGAGGGCCGAATGAGCAGTTCTTC
CDR3: CASTPGMAGGPNEQFF

V: TRBV5-1
J: TRBJ2-2
D: TRBD1
size: -
DNA: TGCGCCAGCAGCTTGCAGCCAGGGGGTGATACCGGGGAGCTGTTTTTT
CDR3: CASSLQPGGDTGELFF

V: TRBV7-3
J: TRBJ1-2
D: -
size: -
DNA: TGTGCCAGCAGCCCATCTACGAAAGGCTACACCTTC
CDR3: CASSPSTKGYTF

V: TRBV27
J: TRBJ1-1
D: -
size: -
DNA: TGTGCCAGCAGTTTATATAAAGGGGCGCCGGCTGAAGCTTTCTTT
CDR3: CASSLYKGAPAEAFF

V: TRBV7-2
J: TRBJ2-5
D: -
size: -
DNA: TGTGCCAGCAGCTTAAACGGTCTTCAAGAGACCCAGTACTTC
CDR3: CASSLNGLQETQYF

V: TRBV6-5
J: TRBJ2-1
D: TRBD2
size: -
DNA: TGTGCCAGCATCCGACTAGCGGGAGTCTACAATGAGCAGTTCTTC
CDR3: CASIRLAGVYNEQFF

V: TRBV7-6
J: TRBJ2-2
D: -
size: -
DNA: TGTGCCAGCACAGGCGCGATTGGGACCGGGGAGCTGTTTTTT
CDR3: CASTGAIGTGELFF

V: TRBV7-9
J: TRBJ1-1
D: TRBD1
size: once
DNA: TGTGCCAGCAGCTTAGTAGGGAGGGGGCAAAACACTGAAGCTTTCTTT
CDR3: CASSLVGRGQNTEAFF

V: TRBV5-1
J: TRBJ2-1
D: -
size: once
DNA: TGCGCCAGCAGCTTGCCACCGTATGAGCAGTTCTTC
CDR3: CASSLPPYEQFF

V: TRBV6-1
J: TRBJ1-5
D: -
size: once
DNA: TGTGCCAGCAGTGAAGGACGGACCCGGACCCAGCATTTT
CDR3: CASSEGRTRTQHF

V: TRBV5-1
J: TRBJ2-7
D: TRBD2
size: -
DNA: TGCGCCAGCAGCTTCGGGACTAGCGGAGAGCAGTACTTC
CDR3: CASSFGTSGEQYF

V: TRBV18
J: TRBJ1-5
D: TRBD1
size: -
DNA: TGTGCCAGCTCACCGTCCGGGACAGGGTTTCAGCCCCAGCATTTT
CDR3: CASSPSGTGFQPQHF

V: TRBV30
J: TRBJ2-5
D: -
size: -
DNA: TGTGCCCAATCCCAGGCCTTCCAAGAGACCCAGTACTTC
CDR3: CAQSQAFQETQYF

V: TRBV7-9
J: TRBJ1-2
D: -
size: -
DNA: TGTGCCAGCAGCCCAGGGACCGATTCTATAAACACCTTC
CDR3: CASSPGTDSINTF

V: TRBV11-2
J: TRBJ2-7
D: TRBD2
size: -
DNA: TGTGCCAGCAGCGTTACGGGCGGGAGGTCTTCCTACGAGCAGTACTTC
CDR3: CASSVTGGRSSYEQYF

V: TRBV3-1/TRBV3-2
J: TRBJ2-1
D: TRBD2
size: -
DNA: TGTGCCAGCAGCCACACTATGCCCAGGACTAGCCCCTACAATGAGCAGTTCTTC
CDR3: CASSHTMPRTSPYNEQFF

V: TRBV15
J: TRBJ2-7
D: TRBD2
size: few
DNA: TGTGCCACCAGCAGAGAGGCAGCGGGAGACTTCTACGAGCAGTACTTC
CDR3: CATSREAAGDFYEQYF

V: TRBV28
J: TRBJ2-5
D: TRBD2
size: -
DNA: TGTGCCAGCAGTTCCCCCTCGGCGGGAGGGCGGAACCAAGAGACCCAGTACTTC
CDR3: CASSSPSAGGRNQETQYF

V: TRBV11-2
J: TRBJ1-2
D: -
size: -
DNA: TGTGCCAGCAGCTTAGCTACTGCCGGGACGCAGTATGGCTACACCTTC
CDR3: CASSLATAGTQYGYTF

V: TRBV28
J: TRBJ2-7
D: TRBD2
size: -
DNA: TGTGCCAGCAGTTTAAGTCCCCGGGACTACCACTACGAGCAGTACTTC
CDR3: CASSLSPRDYHYEQYF

V: TRBV30
J: TRBJ1-1
D: -
size: -
DNA: TGTGCCTGGAGCGGGGGACACCGGCGAGCTTTCTTT
CDR3: CAWSGGHRRAFF

V: TRBV5-1
J: TRBJ2-3
D: TRBD2
size: -
DNA: TGCGCCAGCATGTGGCAGGGAAGGGGAGTAGCGGGAACAGATACGCAGTATTTT
CDR3: CASMWQGRGVAGTDTQYF

V: TRBV7-2
J: TRBJ1-2
D: TRBD1
size: -
DNA: TGTGCCAGCAGCTTTTCCCTGGACAGGGGCATTAACTATGGCTACACCTTC
CDR3: CASSFSLDRGINYGYTF

V: TRBV27
J: TRBJ2-3
D: -
size: -
DNA: TGTGCCAGCAGTTTATCGATCGGCCCTAGCACAGATACGCAGTATTTT
CDR3: CASSLSIGPSTDTQYF

V: TRBV10-1
J: TRBJ2-4
D: -
size: -
DNA: TGCGCCAGCAGTGAGTCGGGGCCGATAGCCAAAAACATTCAGTACTTC
CDR3: CASSESGPIAKNIQYF

V: TRBV4-2
J: TRBJ2-1
D: -
size: -
DNA: TGTGCCAGCAGCCAAGCGGGTAACTCCTACAATGAGCAGTTCTTC
CDR3: CASSQAGNSYNEQFF

V: TRBV19
J: TRBJ1-1
D: -
size: -
DNA: TGTGCCAGTAGAACCAAGCGGGCCGGGAACACTGAAGCTTTCTTT
CDR3: CASRTKRAGNTEAFF

V: TRBV12-5
J: TRBJ1-1
D: TRBD1
size: -
DNA: TGTGCTAGTGGTCTGGCCAGGGACAGTGGAGCTTTCTTT
CDR3: CASGLARDSGAFF

V: TRBV24-1
J: TRBJ1-5
D: -
size: -
DNA: TGTGCCACCAGTGCATCCTTGGGATCAGGGTCGGTTCAGCCCCAGCATTTT
CDR3: CATSASLGSGSVQPQHF

V: TRBV6-6
J: TRBJ1-1
D: -
size: -
DNA: TGTGCCAGCACTCAGACGTTGAGGACTGAAGCTTTCTTT
CDR3: CASTQTLRTEAFF

V: TRBV27
J: TRBJ1-2
D: -
size: -
DNA: TGTGCCAGCAGTTCCCGCGGGGGGCTTTTAGAAACGCACTATGGCTACACCTTC
CDR3: CASSSRGGLLETHYGYTF

V: TRBV30
J: TRBJ1-2
D: TRBD1
size: -
DNA: TGTGCCTGGATCCGGGGACAGGTGAACTATGGCTACACCTTC
CDR3: CAWIRGQVNYGYTF

V: TRBV24-1
J: TRBJ1-2
D: TRBD1
size: -
DNA: TGTGCCACCAGTGATTCGGACAGGACGGACTATGGCTACACCTTC
CDR3: CATSDSDRTDYGYTF

V: TRBV2
J: TRBJ2-1
D: -
size: -
DNA: TGTGCCAGCAGCCCTAGGTATGAGCAGTTCTTC
CDR3: CASSPRYEQFF

V: TRBV19
J: TRBJ2-7
D: -
size: -
DNA: TGTGCCAGTAGTCCTCCCGCGGGACAAGTCGGCTACGAGCAGTACTTC
CDR3: CASSPPAGQVGYEQYF

V: TRBV5-1
J: TRBJ2-7
D: TRBD2
size: -
DNA: TGCGCCAGCAGACTAGCGGGAGGAACCCACGAGCAGTACTTC
CDR3: CASRLAGGTHEQYF

V: TRBV5-4
J: TRBJ2-5
D: TRBD2
size: -
DNA: TGTGCCAGCAGCTTGGATATGAGCGGGATTGAGACCCAGTACTTC
CDR3: CASSLDMSGIETQYF

V: TRBV6-2/TRBV6-3
J: TRBJ2-1
D: -
size: -
DNA: TGTGCCAGCAGTTCGAAATCCCGACCGACAGTCAATGAGCAGTTCTTC
CDR3: CASSSKSRPTVNEQFF

V: TRBV2
J: TRBJ2-1
D: TRBD1
size: -
DNA: TGTGCCAGCAGCGCCGGGACAGCTCAATACAATGAGCAGTTCTTC
CDR3: CASSAGTAQYNEQFF

V: TRBV19
J: TRBJ1-6
D: -
size: -
DNA: TGTGCCAGTAGTACGGGACCAAATTCACCCCTCCACTTT
CDR3: CASSTGPNSPLHF

V: TRBV11-3
J: TRBJ1-1
D: -
size: -
DNA: TGTGCCAGCAGCTTAGGATGGTCGGGGGCCGGGGGCACTGAAGCTTTCTTT
CDR3: CASSLGWSGAGGTEAFF

V: TRBV14
J: TRBJ1-4
D: -
size: -
DNA: TGTGCCAGCAGCCAAGATCTCGGGGGCGCCGGTGAAAAACTGTTTTTT
CDR3: CASSQDLGGAGEKLFF

V: TRBV19
J: TRBJ2-7
D: -
size: -
DNA: TGTGCCAGTAGTATGGCCGGACGGAACTACGAGCAGTACTTC
CDR3: CASSMAGRNYEQYF

V: TRBV6-5
J: TRBJ1-4
D: TRBD1
size: -
DNA: TGTGCCAGCAGACGGACAGGGGGAAATGAAAAACTGTTTTTT
CDR3: CASRRTGGNEKLFF

V: TRBV6-5
J: TRBJ1-1
D: -
size: -
DNA: TGTGCCAGCAGTTACTCTCAGGGGTCTGGCACTGAAGCTTTCTTT
CDR3: CASSYSQGSGTEAFF

V: TRBV27
J: TRBJ2-7
D: TRBD1
size: -
DNA: TGTGCCGTTCACGGGACAGGGCAGCACGAGCAGTACTTC
CDR3: CAVHGTGQHEQYF

V: TRBV21-1
J: TRBJ2-3
D: -
size: -
DNA: TGTGCCAGCAGCAAAGACCCAGCGGGAGGGACAGATACGCAGTATTTT
CDR3: CASSKDPAGGTDTQYF

V: TRBV6-5
J: TRBJ1-6
D: -
size: -
DNA: TGTGCCAGCAGTTACTCAGGGGAAGATTCACCCCTCCACTTT
CDR3: CASSYSGEDSPLHF

V: TRBV7-9
J: TRBJ1-2
D: TRBD1
size: -
DNA: TGTGCCAGCAGCTTAGCCGGGGACAGGAACTATGGCTACACCTTC
CDR3: CASSLAGDRNYGYTF

V: TRBV3-1/TRBV3-2
J: TRBJ1-1
D: -
size: -
DNA: TGTGCCAGCAGCCAGTTGAACACTGAAGCTTTCTTT
CDR3: CASSQLNTEAFF

V: TRBV11-3
J: TRBJ1-6
D: -
size: -
DNA: TGTGCCAGCAGCCGTTCCGCGGTTTCACCCCTCCACTTT
CDR3: CASSRSAVSPLHF

V: TRBV4-1
J: TRBJ2-2
D: TRBD2
size: -
DNA: TGCGCCAGCAGCCTCGGGACTAGCGGGACGGGTGGGGAGCTGTTTTTT
CDR3: CASSLGTSGTGGELFF

V: TRBV9
J: TRBJ2-3
D: -
size: -
DNA: TGTGCCAGCAGCGCGACAGGCTATAGCACAGATACGCAGTATTTT
CDR3: CASSATGYSTDTQYF

V: TRBV28
J: TRBJ1-2
D: -
size: -
DNA: TGTGCCAGCAGTCGCCGGGGGGCCCTCCGCAGCGGCTACACCTTC
CDR3: CASSRRGALRSGYTF

V: TRBV6-5
J: TRBJ2-1
D: -
size: -
DNA: TGTGCCAGCACGACCCTGAGTAGTACTTATGAGCAGTTCTTC
CDR3: CASTTLSSTYEQFF

V: TRBV5-4
J: TRBJ2-2
D: TRBD1
size: once
DNA: TGTGCCAGCAGGGCCGGGACAGGGGGCGCCGGGGAGCTGTTTTTT
CDR3: CASRAGTGGAGELFF